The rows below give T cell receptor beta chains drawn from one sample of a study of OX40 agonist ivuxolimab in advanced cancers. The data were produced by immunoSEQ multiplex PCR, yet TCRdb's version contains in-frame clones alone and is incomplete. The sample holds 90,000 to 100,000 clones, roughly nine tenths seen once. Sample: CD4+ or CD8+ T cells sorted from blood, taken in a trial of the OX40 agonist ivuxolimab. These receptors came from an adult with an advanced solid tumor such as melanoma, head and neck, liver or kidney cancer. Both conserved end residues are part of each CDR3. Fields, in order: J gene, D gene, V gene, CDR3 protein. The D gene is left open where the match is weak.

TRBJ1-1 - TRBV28 CASSLSSTGPTEAFF
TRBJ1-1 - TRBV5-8 CASSLDGVDTEAFF
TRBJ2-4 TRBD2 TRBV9 CASSPIASGTSGLKNIQYF
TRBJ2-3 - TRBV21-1 CASSKKGGGGGSTSGSTDTQYF
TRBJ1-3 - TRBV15 CATRRGGLSGNTIYF
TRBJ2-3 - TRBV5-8 CASSPYGSPDTQYF
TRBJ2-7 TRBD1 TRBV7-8 CASSLEQGGYEQYF
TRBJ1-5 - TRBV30 CAWSAGDYQPQHF
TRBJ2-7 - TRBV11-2 CASSLGIYEQYF
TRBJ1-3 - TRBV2 CASSVGAGSGNTIYF
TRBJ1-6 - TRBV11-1 CASSLYREGSPLHF
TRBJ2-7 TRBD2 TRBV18 CASSPTSSGTSPEQYF
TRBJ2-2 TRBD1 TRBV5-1 CASSPSGTGNTGELFF
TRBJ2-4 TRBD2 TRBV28 CASSRATGTSGDIQYF
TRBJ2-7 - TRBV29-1 CSGAWQYSNEQYF
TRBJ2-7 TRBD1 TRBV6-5 CASSYGTGAYEQYF
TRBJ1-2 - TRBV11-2 CASSLGRALSHYGYTF